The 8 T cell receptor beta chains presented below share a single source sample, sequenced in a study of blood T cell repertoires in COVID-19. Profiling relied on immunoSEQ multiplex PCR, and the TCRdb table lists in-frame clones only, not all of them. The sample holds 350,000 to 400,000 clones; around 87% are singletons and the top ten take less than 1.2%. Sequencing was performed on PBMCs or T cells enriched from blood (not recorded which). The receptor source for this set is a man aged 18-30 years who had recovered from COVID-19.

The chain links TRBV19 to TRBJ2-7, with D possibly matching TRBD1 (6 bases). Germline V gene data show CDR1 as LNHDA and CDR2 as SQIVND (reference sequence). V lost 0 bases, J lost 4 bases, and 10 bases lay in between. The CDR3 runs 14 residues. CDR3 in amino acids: CASSIEGASYEQYF. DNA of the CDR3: TGTGCCAGTAGTATAGAGGGGGCGAGTTACGAGCAGTACTTC.

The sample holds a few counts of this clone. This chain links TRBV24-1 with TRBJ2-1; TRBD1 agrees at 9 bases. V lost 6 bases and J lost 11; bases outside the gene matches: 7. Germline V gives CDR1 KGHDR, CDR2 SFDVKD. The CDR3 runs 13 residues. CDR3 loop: CATSSTGGPKQFF. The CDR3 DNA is TGTGCCACCAGTTCAACAGGGGGCCCAAAGCAGTTCTTC.

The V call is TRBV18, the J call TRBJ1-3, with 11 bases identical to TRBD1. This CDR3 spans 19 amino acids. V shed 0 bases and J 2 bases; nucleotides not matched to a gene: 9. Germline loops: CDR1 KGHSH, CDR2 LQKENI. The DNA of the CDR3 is TGTGCCAGCTCACCACCTCCGGGACAGGGGGTGCTTACTGGAAACACCATATATTTT. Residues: CASSPPPGQGVLTGNTIYF.

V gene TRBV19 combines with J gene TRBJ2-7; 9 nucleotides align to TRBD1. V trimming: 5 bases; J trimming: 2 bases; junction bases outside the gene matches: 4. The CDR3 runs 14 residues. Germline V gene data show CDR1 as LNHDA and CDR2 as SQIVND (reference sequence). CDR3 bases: TGTGCCAGTAGTGGGGGACAGGGAACCTACGAGCAGTACTTC. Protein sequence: CASSGGQGTYEQYF.

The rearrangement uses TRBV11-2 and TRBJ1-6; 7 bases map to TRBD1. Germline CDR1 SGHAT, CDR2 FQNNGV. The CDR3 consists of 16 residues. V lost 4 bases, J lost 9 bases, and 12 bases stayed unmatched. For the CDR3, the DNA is TGTGCCAGCAGCTCACTTAAGACAGGGAAAGGTTCACCCCTCCACTTT. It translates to CASSSLKTGKGSPLHF.

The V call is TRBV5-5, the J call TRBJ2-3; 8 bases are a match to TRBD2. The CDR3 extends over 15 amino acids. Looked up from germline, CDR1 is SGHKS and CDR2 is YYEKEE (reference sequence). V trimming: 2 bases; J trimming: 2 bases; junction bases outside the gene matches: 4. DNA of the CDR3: TGTGCCAGCAGCTTCGCGGGGGGTTTCACAGATACGCAGTATTTT. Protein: CASSFAGGFTDTQYF.

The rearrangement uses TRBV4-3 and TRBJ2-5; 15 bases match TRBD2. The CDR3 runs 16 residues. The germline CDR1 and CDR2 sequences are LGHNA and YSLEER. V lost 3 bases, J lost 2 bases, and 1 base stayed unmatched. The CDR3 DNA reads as TGCGCCAGCAGCCAGGGACTAGCGGGAGGACAAGAGACCCAGTACTTC. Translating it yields CASSQGLAGGQETQYF.

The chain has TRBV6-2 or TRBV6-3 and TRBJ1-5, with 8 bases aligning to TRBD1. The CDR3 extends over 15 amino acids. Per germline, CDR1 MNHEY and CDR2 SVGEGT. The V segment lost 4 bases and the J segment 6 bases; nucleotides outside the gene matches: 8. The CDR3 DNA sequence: TGTGCCAGCAGTTCCACAGGGGGTGTTGTTCAGCCCCAGCATTTT. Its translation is CASSSTGGVVQPQHF.